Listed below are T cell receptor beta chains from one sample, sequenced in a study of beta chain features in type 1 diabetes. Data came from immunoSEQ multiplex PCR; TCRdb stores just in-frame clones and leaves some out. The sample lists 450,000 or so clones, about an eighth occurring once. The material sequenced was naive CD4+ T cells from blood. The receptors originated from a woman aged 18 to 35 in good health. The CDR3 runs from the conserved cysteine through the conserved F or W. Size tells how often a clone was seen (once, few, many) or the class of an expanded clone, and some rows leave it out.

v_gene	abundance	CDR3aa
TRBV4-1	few	CASSQEKGLGTDTQYF
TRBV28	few	CASSTGGGGPDTQYF
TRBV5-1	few	CASSSVRELETQYF
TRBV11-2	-	CASSLGENTEAFF
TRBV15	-	CATSWGLAGVETQYF
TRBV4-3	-	CASSQEPRTDTQYF
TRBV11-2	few	CASSLINEQFF
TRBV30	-	CAWKPSPRINEKLFF
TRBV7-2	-	CASSFDSYNEQFF
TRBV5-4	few	CASSSTAGRDSYEQYF
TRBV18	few	CASSELAGTETQYF
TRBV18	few	CASSPPTGSGEQFF
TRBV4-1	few	CASSPPWGLAEAFF
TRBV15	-	CATSRGPREPQHF
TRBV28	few	CASTTGGAGTNEKLFF
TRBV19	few	CASSISAGETQYF
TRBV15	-	CATSREPGRRYGYTF
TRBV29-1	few	CSYRGRASTDTQYF
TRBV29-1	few	CSVGVAGRRTEAFF
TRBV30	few	CAWSPFGQGSNQPQHF
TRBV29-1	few	CSTDGGTGFGYTF
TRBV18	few	CASSPQHQETQYF
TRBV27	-	CASSERGTTEAFF
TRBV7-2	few	CASSWGPQPQHF
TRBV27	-	CASSPRTNRLSSGANVLTF
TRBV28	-	CALRISGANVLTF
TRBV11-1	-	CASSPRDGRGADEQFF
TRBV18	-	CASSPGTGGLYEQYF
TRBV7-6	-	CASSLVVGWATYEQYF
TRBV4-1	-	CASSQVWGGNQPQHF
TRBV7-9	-	CASSLIAGSSTDTQYF
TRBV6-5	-	CASSYPSTGELFF
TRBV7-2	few	CASRPRGFMTPLHF
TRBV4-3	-	CASSPQSNRDPQPQHF
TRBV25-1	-	CASSGLGPGTLF
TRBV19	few	CASSIKRESETQYF
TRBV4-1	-	CASSQGVAGMYQETQYF
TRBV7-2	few	CASSLGSAAGNLNYGYTF